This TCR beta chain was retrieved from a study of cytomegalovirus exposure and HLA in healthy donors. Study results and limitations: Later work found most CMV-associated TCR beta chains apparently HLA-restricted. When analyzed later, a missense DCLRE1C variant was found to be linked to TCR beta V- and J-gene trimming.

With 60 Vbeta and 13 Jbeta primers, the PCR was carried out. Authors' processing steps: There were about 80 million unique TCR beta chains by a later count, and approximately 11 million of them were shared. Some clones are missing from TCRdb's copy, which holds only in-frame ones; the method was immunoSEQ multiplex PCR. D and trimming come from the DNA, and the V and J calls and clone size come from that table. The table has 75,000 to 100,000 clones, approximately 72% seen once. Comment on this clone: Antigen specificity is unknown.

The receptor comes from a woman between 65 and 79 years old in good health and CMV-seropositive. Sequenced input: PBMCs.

CDR3 protein: CASSPFGTGLSGANVLTF. CDR3 in DNA: TGTGCCAGCTCACCCTTCGGGACAGGGCTCTCTGGGGCCAACGTCCTGACTTTC. This chain links TRBV18 with TRBJ2-6; 9 bases are a match to TRBD1. V lost 3 bases and J lost 0; bases outside the gene matches: 6. Germline V gene data show CDR1 as KGHSH and CDR2 as LQKENI. This CDR3 has 18 residues.